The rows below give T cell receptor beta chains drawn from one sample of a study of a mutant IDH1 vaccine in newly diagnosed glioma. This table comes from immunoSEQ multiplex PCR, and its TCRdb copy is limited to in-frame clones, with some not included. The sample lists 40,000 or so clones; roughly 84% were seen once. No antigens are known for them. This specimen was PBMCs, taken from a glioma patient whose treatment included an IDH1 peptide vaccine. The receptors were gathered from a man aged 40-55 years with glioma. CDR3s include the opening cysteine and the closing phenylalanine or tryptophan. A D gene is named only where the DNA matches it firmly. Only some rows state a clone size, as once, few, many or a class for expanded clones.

DNA: TGTGCCAGCAGCGTACCTGGACTAGCGGGAGTGAGGAACAATGAGCAGTTCTTC
CDR3: CASSVPGLAGVRNNEQFF
J: TRBJ2-1
V: TRBV9
D: TRBD2
size: .

DNA: TGTGCCAGCTCCCCGTCAGGGGTCGGGAATCAGCCCCAGCATTTT
CDR3: CASSPSGVGNQPQHF
J: TRBJ1-5
V: TRBV18
D: .
size: once

DNA: TGTGCCAGCTCACTTCGGACGTGGGAGACCCAGTACTTC
CDR3: CASSLRTWETQYF
J: TRBJ2-5
V: TRBV18
D: .
size: .

DNA: TGTGCCAGCAGTCCTCCCCCCATGGGGAACACTGAAGCTTTCTTT
CDR3: CASSPPPMGNTEAFF
J: TRBJ1-1
V: TRBV28
D: .
size: .

DNA: TGTGCCAGCAGCGGGTACAGGGGTGGGAATGAAAAACTGTTTTTT
CDR3: CASSGYRGGNEKLFF
J: TRBJ1-4
V: TRBV9
D: TRBD1
size: .

DNA: TGTGCCAGCACCCCTCAGACAGGGGGCTTCTACGAGCAGTACTTC
CDR3: CASTPQTGGFYEQYF
J: TRBJ2-7
V: TRBV6-5
D: TRBD1
size: .

DNA: TGTGCCAGCAGCTTAGGGCTAGCGGGAGCGTCCGGGGAGCTGTTTTTT
CDR3: CASSLGLAGASGELFF
J: TRBJ2-2
V: TRBV11-3
D: TRBD2
size: once

DNA: TGTGCCAGCAGCCCCGGGACTTCTCCCTACGAGCAGTACTTC
CDR3: CASSPGTSPYEQYF
J: TRBJ2-7
V: TRBV27
D: .
size: .

DNA: TGTGCCAGCTCACTTGGGCAGGGGCAAGAGACCCAGTACTTC
CDR3: CASSLGQGQETQYF
J: TRBJ2-5
V: TRBV18
D: .
size: few

DNA: TGCGCCAGCAGCTTGGGAGGGACTAGTTCAAGCACAGATACGCAGTATTTT
CDR3: CASSLGGTSSSTDTQYF
J: TRBJ2-3
V: TRBV5-1
D: TRBD2
size: .

DNA: TGCGCCAGCACAATAGCGGGCCCCTCTGGAAACACCATATATTTT
CDR3: CASTIAGPSGNTIYF
J: TRBJ1-3
V: TRBV10-2
D: .
size: .

DNA: TGCAGCGTTGATAGGGCAGGGTATGGGGGCGGGGAGCTGTTTTTT
CDR3: CSVDRAGYGGGELFF
J: TRBJ2-2
V: TRBV29-1
D: .
size: .

DNA: TGTGCCAGTAGTACCCGGGACACCATAACCTACGAGCAGTACTTC
CDR3: CASSTRDTITYEQYF
J: TRBJ2-7
V: TRBV19
D: .
size: .

DNA: TGTGCCAGCAGTTCGGAACTACAGTTTCGCGCTTTCTTT
CDR3: CASSSELQFRAFF
J: TRBJ1-1
V: TRBV7-9
D: .
size: .

DNA: TGTGCCTGTTCCTCAGTAACTAGCGGAGACGAGCAGTACTTC
CDR3: CACSSVTSGDEQYF
J: TRBJ2-7
V: TRBV18
D: TRBD2
size: .

DNA: TGTGCCATCAGTGGAGAAACAGGCAATCAGCCCCAGCATTTT
CDR3: CAISGETGNQPQHF
J: TRBJ1-5
V: TRBV10-3
D: .
size: .

DNA: TGTGCCAGCAGCCCGCTCTCAGGGACGGAACAAGAGACCCAGTACTTC
CDR3: CASSPLSGTEQETQYF
J: TRBJ2-5
V: TRBV4-2
D: .
size: .

DNA: TGTGCCAGCAGCAAGCCTAGACAGGGGGACACAGATACGCAGTATTTT
CDR3: CASSKPRQGDTDTQYF
J: TRBJ2-3
V: TRBV7-9
D: TRBD1
size: .

DNA: TGTGCCAGCAGCTCCATAGGCAATGAGCAGTTCTTC
CDR3: CASSSIGNEQFF
J: TRBJ2-1
V: TRBV5-6
D: .
size: .

DNA: TGTGCCGTTCAGGGAGGGCAAGAGACCCAGTACTTC
CDR3: CAVQGGQETQYF
J: TRBJ2-5
V: TRBV10-3
D: TRBD2
size: .

DNA: TGTGCCAGCAGTGTCGCCTTGGGCCCAGATACGCAGTATTTT
CDR3: CASSVALGPDTQYF
J: TRBJ2-3
V: TRBV6-4
D: .
size: .

DNA: TGCGCCAGCAGCTACCGAGGAGCGGGAGGCGGTGAGCAGTTCTTC
CDR3: CASSYRGAGGGEQFF
J: TRBJ2-1
V: TRBV4-1
D: TRBD2
size: .

DNA: TGTGCCAGCAGCTTAAATCTGGGCACCCAAGAGACCCAGTACTTC
CDR3: CASSLNLGTQETQYF
J: TRBJ2-5
V: TRBV7-3
D: .
size: .

DNA: TGTGCCAGCAGCTTGGACTCGCGGGGGGTCGATACGCAGTATTTT
CDR3: CASSLDSRGVDTQYF
J: TRBJ2-3
V: TRBV5-4
D: TRBD2
size: .

DNA: TGTGCCAGCAGTGGTTTGGGGGGTGGCAATCAGCCCCAGCATTTT
CDR3: CASSGLGGGNQPQHF
J: TRBJ1-5
V: TRBV28
D: .
size: .

DNA: TGTGCCAGCACTAGCGGCTACGAGCAGTACTTC
CDR3: CASTSGYEQYF
J: TRBJ2-7
V: TRBV25-1
D: TRBD2
size: .

DNA: TGCGCCAGCAGCTTGGTTTTGGGGTCGGGCCGGGAGGATGAGCAGTTCTTC
CDR3: CASSLVLGSGREDEQFF
J: TRBJ2-1
V: TRBV5-1
D: TRBD2
size: .

DNA: TGTGCCAGCAAGGCGACCCACTCTGGAAACACCATATATTTT
CDR3: CASKATHSGNTIYF
J: TRBJ1-3
V: TRBV7-2
D: .
size: .

DNA: TGTGCAAGTCGCTTAGCGCGGGACTGTTTCTCTGGAAACACCATATATTTT
CDR3: CASRLARDCFSGNTIYF
J: TRBJ1-3
V: TRBV12-2
D: .
size: .

DNA: TGTGCCAGCAGCGGCAGTAGCGTCGGTGAGCAGTTCTTC
CDR3: CASSGSSVGEQFF
J: TRBJ2-1
V: TRBV7-6
D: .
size: .

DNA: TGTGCCAGCAGCCCCGCCCCGCGAAACACCATATATTTT
CDR3: CASSPAPRNTIYF
J: TRBJ1-3
V: TRBV7-9
D: .
size: .